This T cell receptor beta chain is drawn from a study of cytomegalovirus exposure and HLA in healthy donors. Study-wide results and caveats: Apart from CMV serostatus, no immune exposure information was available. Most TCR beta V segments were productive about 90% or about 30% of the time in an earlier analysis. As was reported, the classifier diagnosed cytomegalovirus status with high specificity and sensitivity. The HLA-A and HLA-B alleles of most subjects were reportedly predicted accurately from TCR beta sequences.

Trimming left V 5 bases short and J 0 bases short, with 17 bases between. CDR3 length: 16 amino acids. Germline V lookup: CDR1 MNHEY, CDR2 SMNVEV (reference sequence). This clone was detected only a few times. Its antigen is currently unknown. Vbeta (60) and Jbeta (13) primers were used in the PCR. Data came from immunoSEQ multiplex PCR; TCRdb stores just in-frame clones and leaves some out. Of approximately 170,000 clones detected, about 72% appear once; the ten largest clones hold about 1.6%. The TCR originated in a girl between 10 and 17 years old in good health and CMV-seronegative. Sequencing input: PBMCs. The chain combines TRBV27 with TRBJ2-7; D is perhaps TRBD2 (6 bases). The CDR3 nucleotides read TGTGCCAGCAGTAATGCTTTGGGGACTGGCTCCTACGAGCAGTACTTC. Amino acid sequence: CASSNALGTGSYEQYF.